Sequencing of this T cell receptor beta chain was carried out in a study of T-cell reconstitution after alpha-beta-depleted transplantation in children. Regarding the study as a whole: There were some patients whose high TCRbeta diversity at day 60 came from surviving recipient T cells and thymic progenitors. Expanded clones from the graft, numbering several hundred, reportedly supplied alpha-beta T cells about two months after transplant. T-cell counts and diversity at one year post-transplant came mainly from newly produced T cells.

V was shortened by 6 bases and J by 0 bases, with 15 bases between the two germline ends. The CDR3 loop spans 16 amino acids. Germline V lookup: CDR1 KGHSH, CDR2 LQKENI. Unique molecular identifiers featured in how the TCRbeta library was prepared. In TCRdb, the PCR reads were re-called with MiXCR into one record per CDR3 protein. The table shows roughly 670,000 distinct CDR3 sequences, with around 13% occurring only once. A few counts support this clonotype. What it binds is unknown. The sequence derives from a girl aged 2 to 9 with congenital amegakaryocytic thrombocytopenia, due to receive a stem cell transplant. The chain joins TRBV18 to TRBJ2-1; no clear D. The sequencing here drew on PBMCs, taken before TCRalphabeta/CD19-depleted stem cell transplant. CDR3 coding DNA: TGTGCCAGCTCGCGCCGTGATTCGAGCTCCTACAATGAGCAGTTCTTC. Translated: CASSRRDSSSYNEQFF.